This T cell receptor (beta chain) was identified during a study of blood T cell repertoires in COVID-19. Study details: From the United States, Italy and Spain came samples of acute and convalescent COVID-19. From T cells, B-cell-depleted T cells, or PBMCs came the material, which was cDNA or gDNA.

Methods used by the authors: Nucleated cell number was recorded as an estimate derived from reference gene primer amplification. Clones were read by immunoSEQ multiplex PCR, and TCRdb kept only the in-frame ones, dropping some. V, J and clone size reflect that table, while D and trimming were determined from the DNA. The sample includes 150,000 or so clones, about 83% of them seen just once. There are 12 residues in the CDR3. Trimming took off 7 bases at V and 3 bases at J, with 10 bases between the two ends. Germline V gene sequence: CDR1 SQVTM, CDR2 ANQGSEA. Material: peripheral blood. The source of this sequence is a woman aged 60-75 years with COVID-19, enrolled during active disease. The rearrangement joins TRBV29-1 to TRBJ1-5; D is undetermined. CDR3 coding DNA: TGCAGCGCGTCGGGAGTCAATCAGCCCCAGCATTTT. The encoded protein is CSASGVNQPQHF.